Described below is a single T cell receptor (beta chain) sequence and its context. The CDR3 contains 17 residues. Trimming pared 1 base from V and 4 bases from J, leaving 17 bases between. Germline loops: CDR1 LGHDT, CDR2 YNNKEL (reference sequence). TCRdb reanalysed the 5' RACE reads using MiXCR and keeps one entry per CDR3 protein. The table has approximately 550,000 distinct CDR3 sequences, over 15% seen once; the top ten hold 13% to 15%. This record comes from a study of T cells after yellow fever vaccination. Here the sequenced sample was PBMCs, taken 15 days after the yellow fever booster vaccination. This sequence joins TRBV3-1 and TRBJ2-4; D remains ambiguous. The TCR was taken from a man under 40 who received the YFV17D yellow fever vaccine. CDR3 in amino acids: CASSQGVLMGGKNIQYF. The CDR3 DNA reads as TGTGCCAGCAGCCAAGGGGTTCTGATGGGCGGAAAAAACATTCAGTACTTC.